These T cell receptor beta chains were read from a single sample in a study of T cells after yellow fever vaccination. MiXCR was run by TCRdb on the 5' RACE reads, yielding one entry per CDR3 protein. The data show a few hundred thousand distinct CDR3 sequences, over 15% seen once. This sample comprised PBMCs, obtained 15 days after the yellow fever booster vaccination. These receptors came from a man aged 30-40 years who received the YFV17D yellow fever vaccine. Both conserved end residues are part of each CDR3. Each record gives: V gene, CDR3 protein.

>TRBV12-3/TRBV12-4
CASILAVNTGELFF
>TRBV20-1
CSAITDRGIPGGYTF
>TRBV5-1
CASRPTGGLSYEQYF
>TRBV7-9
CASSGEGQNEQFF
>TRBV7-8
CASCRKPRSRTDTQYF
>TRBV9
CASSSVWEDTQYF
>TRBV18
CASSPARSRDTQYF
>TRBV5-5
CASSRTAMNTEAFF
>TRBV20-1
CSARDPFKTHTDTQYF
>TRBV4-3
CASSQGAGGRSYEQYF
>TRBV18
CASSPVGTNTQYF
>TRBV5-5
CASSWTSGSGRETQYF
>TRBV29-1
CSARQGTTGELFF
>TRBV4-3
CASSQAAPDNLYGYTF
>TRBV7-9
CASSKWAGPYEQYF
>TRBV5-1
CASSLGFGQALRNIQYF
>TRBV3-1
CASSPDYLAGELFF
>TRBV7-9
CASSLGTPGGYGYTF
>TRBV2
CASKQDRDTGELFF
>TRBV14
CASSKPGQLNYGYTF
>TRBV20-1
CSARQPTGFSHEQFF
>TRBV5-1
CASSLDGGSYEQYF
>TRBV10-3
CAIAPENSGNTIYF
>TRBV12-3/TRBV12-4
CASSASGYGSYNEQFF
>TRBV15
CATSRDRGYFYEQFF
>TRBV5-6
CASSLVSGKQETQYF
>TRBV9
CASSVDGGYQPQHF
>TRBV3-1
CASSRTSGSPGTGELFF
>TRBV11-2
CASSLGEEQYF
>TRBV6-5
CAGSFSGPTYEQYF
>TRBV12-3/TRBV12-4
CASPIVAGLNTGELFF
>TRBV11-2
CASSIYPVWGASYNEQFF
>TRBV11-2
CASSLPPATGELFF
>TRBV30
CAWTIAGYTDTQYF
>TRBV11-2
CASSSGPKDEQYF
>TRBV7-8
CASSLAGTGRLEQYF
>TRBV7-9
CASSLGQGNLGNEQFF
>TRBV5-1
CASSLKSSTDTQYF
>TRBV20-1
CSATFPSGDNEQFF
>TRBV7-6
CASTILGPSGITKDNEQFF
>TRBV28
CASTLVGSSDTQYF
>TRBV24-1
CATSASSGSRGNEQFF
>TRBV9
CASSQLAGVSDTQYF
>TRBV20-1
CSARAGARSVDEQFF
>TRBV5-1
CASSLEGGGPSYEQYF
>TRBV7-2
CASSLALDSYEQYF
>TRBV11-2
CASSLGGGPNEQFF
>TRBV12-3/TRBV12-4
CASQPLAGVGEQFF
>TRBV6-5
CASSYSSGGGYNEQFF
>TRBV7-9
CASTTAGGQETQYF
>TRBV10-2
CASQYTWSRLAGKVASYEQYF
>TRBV7-2
CASSLAGLGLDEQFF
>TRBV24-1
CATSDLTSGSLGNEQFF
>TRBV4-3
CASSPGQGLDEQYF
>TRBV29-1
CSVDRDGANVLTF